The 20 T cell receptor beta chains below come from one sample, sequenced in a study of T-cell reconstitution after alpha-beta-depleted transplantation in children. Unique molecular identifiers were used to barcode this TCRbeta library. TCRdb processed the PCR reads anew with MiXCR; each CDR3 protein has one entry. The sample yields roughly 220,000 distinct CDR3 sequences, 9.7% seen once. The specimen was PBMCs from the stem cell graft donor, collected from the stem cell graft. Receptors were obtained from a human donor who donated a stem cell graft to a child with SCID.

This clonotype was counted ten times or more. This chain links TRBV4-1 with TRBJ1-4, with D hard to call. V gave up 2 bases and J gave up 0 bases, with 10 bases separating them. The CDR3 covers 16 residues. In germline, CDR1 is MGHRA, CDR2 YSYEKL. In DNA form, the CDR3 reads TGCGCCAGCAGCCAATCCGGAGACCCAACTAATGAAAAACTGTTTTTT. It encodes CASSQSGDPTNEKLFF.

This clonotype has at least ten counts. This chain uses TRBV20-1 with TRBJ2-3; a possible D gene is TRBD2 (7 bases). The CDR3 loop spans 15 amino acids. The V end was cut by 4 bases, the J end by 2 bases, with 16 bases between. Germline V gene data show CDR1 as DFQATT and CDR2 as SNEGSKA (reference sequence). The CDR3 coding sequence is TGCAGTGCTATTGAGGCGGGGGCCCCCACAGATACGCAGTATTTT. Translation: CSAIEAGAPTDTQYF.

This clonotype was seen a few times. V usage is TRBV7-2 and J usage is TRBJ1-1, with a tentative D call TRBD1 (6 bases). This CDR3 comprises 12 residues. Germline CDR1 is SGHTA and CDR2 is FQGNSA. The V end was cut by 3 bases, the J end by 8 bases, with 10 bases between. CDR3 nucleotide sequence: TGTGCCAGCAGCTTGGTCGACAGGGAAGCTTTCTTT. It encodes CASSLVDREAFF.

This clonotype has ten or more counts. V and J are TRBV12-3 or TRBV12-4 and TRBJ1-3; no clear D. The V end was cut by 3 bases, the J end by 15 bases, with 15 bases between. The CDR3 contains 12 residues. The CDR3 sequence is CASSFPGPHPYF. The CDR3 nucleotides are TGTGCCAGCAGTTTCCCCGGGCCACATCCATATTTT.

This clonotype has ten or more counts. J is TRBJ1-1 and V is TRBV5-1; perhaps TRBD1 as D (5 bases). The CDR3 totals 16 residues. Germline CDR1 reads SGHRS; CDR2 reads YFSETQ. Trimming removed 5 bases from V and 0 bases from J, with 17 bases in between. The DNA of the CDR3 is TGCGCCAGCAGGACCGACGGGACTGCAATGAACACTGAAGCTTTCTTT. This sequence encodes CASRTDGTAMNTEAFF.

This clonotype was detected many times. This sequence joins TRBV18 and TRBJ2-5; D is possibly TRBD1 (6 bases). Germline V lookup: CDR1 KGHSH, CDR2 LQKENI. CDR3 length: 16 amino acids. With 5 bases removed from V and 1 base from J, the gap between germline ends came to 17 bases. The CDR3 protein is CASSRNGQGSQETQYF. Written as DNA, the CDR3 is TGTGCCAGCTCAAGAAATGGGCAGGGGTCCCAAGAGACCCAGTACTTC. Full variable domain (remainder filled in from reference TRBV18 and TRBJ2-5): NAGVMQNPRHLVRRRGQEARLRCSPMKGHSHVYWYRQLPEEGLKFMVYLQKENIIDESGMPKERFSAEFPKEGPSILRIQQVVRGDSAAYFCASSRNGQGSQETQYFGPGTRLLVL.

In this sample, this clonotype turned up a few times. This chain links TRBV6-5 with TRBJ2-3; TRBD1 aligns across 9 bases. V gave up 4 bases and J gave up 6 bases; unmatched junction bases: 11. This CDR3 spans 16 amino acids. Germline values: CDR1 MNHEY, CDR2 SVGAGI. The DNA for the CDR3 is TGTGCCAGCAGTTCCCCTGGGACAGGGAAGTCGGATACGCAGTATTTT. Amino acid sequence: CASSSPGTGKSDTQYF.

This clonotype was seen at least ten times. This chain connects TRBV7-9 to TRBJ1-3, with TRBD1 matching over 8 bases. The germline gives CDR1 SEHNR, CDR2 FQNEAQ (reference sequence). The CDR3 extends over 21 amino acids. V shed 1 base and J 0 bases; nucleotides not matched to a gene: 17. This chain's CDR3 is CASSLDKSGTGDLSSGNTIYF. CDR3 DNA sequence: TGTGCCAGCAGCTTAGATAAGTCCGGGACAGGAGACTTGAGCTCTGGAAACACCATATATTTT. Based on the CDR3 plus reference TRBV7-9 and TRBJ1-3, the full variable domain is DTGVSQNPRHKITKRGQNVTFRCDPISEHNRLYWYRQTLGQGPEFLTYFQNEAQLEKSRLLSDRFSAERPKGSFSTLEIQRTEQGDSAMYLCASSLDKSGTGDLSSGNTIYFGEGSWLTVV.

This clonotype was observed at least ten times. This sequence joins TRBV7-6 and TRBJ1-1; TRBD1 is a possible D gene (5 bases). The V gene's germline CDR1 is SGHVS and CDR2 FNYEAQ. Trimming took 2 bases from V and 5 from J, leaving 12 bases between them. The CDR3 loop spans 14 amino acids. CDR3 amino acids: CASSLQGPGTEAFF. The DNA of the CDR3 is TGTGCCAGCAGCTTACAGGGTCCGGGGACTGAAGCTTTCTTT.

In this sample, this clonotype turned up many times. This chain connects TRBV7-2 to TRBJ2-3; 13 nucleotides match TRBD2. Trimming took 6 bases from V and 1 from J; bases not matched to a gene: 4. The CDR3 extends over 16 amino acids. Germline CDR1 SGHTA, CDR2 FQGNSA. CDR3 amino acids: CASRKGLAGGTDTQYF. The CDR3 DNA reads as TGTGCCAGCAGAAAAGGACTAGCGGGGGGCACAGATACGCAGTATTTT.

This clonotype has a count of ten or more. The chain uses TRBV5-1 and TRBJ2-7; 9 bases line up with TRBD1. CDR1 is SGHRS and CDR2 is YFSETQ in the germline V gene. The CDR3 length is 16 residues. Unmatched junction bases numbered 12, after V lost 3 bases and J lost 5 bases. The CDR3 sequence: CASSYLTGTGYDEQYF. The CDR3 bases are TGCGCCAGCAGCTACTTAACCGGGACAGGGTACGACGAGCAGTACTTC.

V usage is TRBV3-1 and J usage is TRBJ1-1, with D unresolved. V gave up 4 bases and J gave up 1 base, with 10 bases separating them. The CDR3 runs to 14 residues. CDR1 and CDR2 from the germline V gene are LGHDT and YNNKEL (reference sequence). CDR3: CASSLTLANTEAFF. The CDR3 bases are TGTGCCAGCAGCCTAACGTTGGCGAACACTGAAGCTTTCTTT. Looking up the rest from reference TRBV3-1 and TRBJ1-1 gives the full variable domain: DTAVSQTPKYLVTQMGNDKSIKCEQNLGHDTMYWYKQDSKKFLKIMFSYNNKELIINETVPNRFSPKSPDKAHLNLHINSLELGDSAVYFCASSLTLANTEAFFGQGTRLTVV.

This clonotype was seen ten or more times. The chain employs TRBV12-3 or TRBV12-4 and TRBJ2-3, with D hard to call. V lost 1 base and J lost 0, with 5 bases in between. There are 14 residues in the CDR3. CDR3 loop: CASSLGGSTDTQYF. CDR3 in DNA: TGTGCCAGCAGTTTAGGGGGAAGCACAGATACGCAGTATTTT.

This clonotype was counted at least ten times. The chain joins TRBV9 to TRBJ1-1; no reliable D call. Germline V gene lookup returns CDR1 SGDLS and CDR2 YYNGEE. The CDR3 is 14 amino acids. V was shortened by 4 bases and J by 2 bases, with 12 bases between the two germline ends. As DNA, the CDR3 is TGTGCCAGCAGCCCCATGGGAGGAAACACTGAAGCTTTCTTT. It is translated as CASSPMGGNTEAFF.

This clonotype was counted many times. The CDR3 region has the DNA TGTGCCAGCAGTTTAGTACAGGGGAGAGGAAACACCATATATTTT. Amino acids: CASSLVQGRGNTIYF. The chain has TRBV27 and TRBJ1-3; 7 bases agree with TRBD1. J lost 4 bases, V lost 2 bases, and 5 bases had no gene match. Germline CDR1 reads MNHEY; CDR2 reads SMNVEV (reference sequence). The CDR3 contains 15 residues.

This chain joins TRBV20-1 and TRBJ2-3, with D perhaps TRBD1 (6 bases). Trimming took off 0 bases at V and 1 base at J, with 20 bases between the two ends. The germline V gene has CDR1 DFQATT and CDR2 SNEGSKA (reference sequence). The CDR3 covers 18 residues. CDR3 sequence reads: CSARDLASGARGTDTQYF. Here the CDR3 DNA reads TGCAGTGCTAGAGATCTCGCTTCAGGGGCTAGGGGCACAGATACGCAGTATTTT.

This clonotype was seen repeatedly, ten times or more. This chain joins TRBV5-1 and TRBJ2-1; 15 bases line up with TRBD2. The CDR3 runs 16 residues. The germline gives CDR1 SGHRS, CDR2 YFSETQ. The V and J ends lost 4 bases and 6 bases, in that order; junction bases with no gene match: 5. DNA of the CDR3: TGCGCCAGCAGCCTCCCGGGACTAGCGGGGGGCAATGAGCAGTTCTTC. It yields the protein CASSLPGLAGGNEQFF.

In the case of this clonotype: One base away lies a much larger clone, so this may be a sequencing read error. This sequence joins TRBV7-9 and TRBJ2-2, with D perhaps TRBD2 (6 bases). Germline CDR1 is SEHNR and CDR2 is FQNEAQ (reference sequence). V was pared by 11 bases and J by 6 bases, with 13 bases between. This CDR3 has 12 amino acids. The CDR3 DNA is TGTGCCCCTAGGCGGGAATCCGGGGAGCTGTTTTTT. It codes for CAPRRESGELFF.

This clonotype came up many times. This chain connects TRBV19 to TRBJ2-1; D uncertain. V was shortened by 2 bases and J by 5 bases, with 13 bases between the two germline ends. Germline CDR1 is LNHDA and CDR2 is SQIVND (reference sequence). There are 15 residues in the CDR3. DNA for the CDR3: TGTGCCAGTAGTATAAACCGCGAGGTGAACAATGAGCAGTTCTTC. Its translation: CASSINREVNNEQFF.

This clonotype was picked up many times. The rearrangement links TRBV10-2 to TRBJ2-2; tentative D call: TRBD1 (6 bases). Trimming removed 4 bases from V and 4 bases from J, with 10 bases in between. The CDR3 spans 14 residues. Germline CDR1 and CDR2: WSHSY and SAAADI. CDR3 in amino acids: CASSGRGATGELFF. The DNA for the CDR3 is TGCGCCAGCAGTGGCAGGGGAGCCACCGGGGAGCTGTTTTTT.